This TCR beta chain was profiled in a study of T cell repertoires in cytomegalovirus infection. Ten or more counts support this clonotype. In TCRdb, the reads were re-called with MiXCR into one record per CDR3 protein. The data show hundreds of thousands of distinct CDR3 sequences, with roughly 9.3% seen just once and more than 2.5% held by the top ten. V shed 5 bases and J shed 2 bases, with 10 bases lying between them. Germline lookup yields CDR1 LNHNV and CDR2 YYDKDF (reference sequence). This CDR3 is 13 amino acids long. The TCR originated in a human donor in good health (CMV status not recorded). Some clones in this sample may be carry-over from other donors' samples. The chain employs TRBV15 and TRBJ2-7, with D hard to call. Input material: PBMCs. CDR3 coding DNA: TGTGCCACCAGCGCTACCATCACCTACGAGCAGTACTTC. It specifies CATSATITYEQYF. The full variable domain, its missing parts supplied by reference TRBV15 and TRBJ2-7, is DAMVIQNPRYQVTQFGKPVTLSCSQTLNHNVMYWYQQKSSQAPKLLFHYYDKDFNNEADTPDNFQSRRPNTSFCFLDIRSPGLGDTAMYLCATSATITYEQYFGPGTRLTVT.